The 22 T cell receptor beta chains given below trace back to one sample, sequenced in a study of chronic HIV infection and antiretroviral therapy. TCRdb analysed the 5' RACE reads with MiXCR anew, one entry per CDR3 protein. The data show about 48,000 distinct CDR3 sequences, with over 15% seen just once and 2.8% held by the top ten. Sequenced input: peripheral blood. The receptors stem from an adult who had HIV and had not received antiretroviral therapy, or was an uninfected healthy control (not recorded which).

The V gene is TRBV6-5, the J gene TRBJ1-1; no reliable D call. V was clipped by 7 bases and J by 0 bases, with 15 bases between them. This CDR3 is built from 15 residues. Per the germline V gene, CDR1 is MNHEY and CDR2 is SVGAGI. The CDR3 protein is CASTLTLAMNTEAFF. The CDR3 bases are TGTGCCAGCACCCTTACCCTGGCCATGAACACTGAAGCTTTCTTT.

This clonotype has more than one count but fewer than ten. J is TRBJ2-4 and V is TRBV28; D is unclear. This CDR3 is 14 amino acids long. The germline CDR1 and CDR2 sequences are MDHEN and SYDVKM. The germline V and J ends were trimmed by 4 bases and 1 base, with 8 bases remaining between them. CDR3 region: CASSSSYAKNIQYF. The CDR3 coding sequence is TGTGCCAGCAGTTCCAGTTATGCCAAAAACATTCAGTACTTC. Full variable domain (missing parts from reference TRBV28 and TRBJ2-4): DVKVTQSSRYLVKRTGEKVFLECVQDMDHENMFWYRQDPGLGLRLIYFSYDVKMKEKGDIPEGYSVSREKKERFSLILESASTNQTSMYLCASSSSYAKNIQYFGAGTRLSVL.

V gene TRBV6-5 combines with J gene TRBJ2-1; 8 nucleotides agree with TRBD2. Germline V lookup: CDR1 MNHEY, CDR2 SVGAGI. The CDR3 covers 16 residues. V shed 6 bases, J shed 4 bases, and the junction held 11 bases outside the gene matches. The DNA for the CDR3 is TGTGCCAGCAGAAGACTACCGGGACTAGGGTACAATGAGCAGTTCTTC. Its translation: CASRRLPGLGYNEQFF.

A few counts support this clonotype. CDR3 sequence: CASSAQGAYGYTF. For the CDR3, the DNA is TGCGCCAGCAGTGCACAGGGGGCCTATGGCTACACCTTC. The chain joins TRBV10-2 to TRBJ1-2; 9 bases line up with TRBD1. The CDR3 totals 13 residues. In germline, CDR1 is WSHSY, CDR2 SAAADI. The junction had 1 base not matched to a gene; V was cut back by 4 bases and J by 4 bases.

V gene TRBV24-1 combines with J gene TRBJ2-3; D not resolved. Germline loops: CDR1 KGHDR, CDR2 SFDVKD. V was trimmed by 3 bases and J by 3 bases, leaving 21 bases between them. This CDR3 is 18 amino acids long. The CDR3 DNA reads TGTGCCACCAGTGATCCTCGACTTAGCACCTTAAGTACAGATACGCAGTATTTT. Protein: CATSDPRLSTLSTDTQYF.

V is TRBV13 and J is TRBJ2-1, with TRBD2 matching over 10 bases. The CDR3 consists of 16 residues. Germline lookup yields CDR1 PRHDT and CDR2 FYEKMQ (reference sequence). V lost 5 bases and J lost 1; bases outside the gene matches: 5. In nucleotides, the CDR3 is TGTGCCAGCAGCGTACCTAGCGGGAGATCCTACAATGAGCAGTTCTTC. It yields the protein CASSVPSGRSYNEQFF. Full variable domain (outside the CDR3, taken from reference TRBV13 and TRBJ2-1): AAGVIQSPRHLIKEKRETATLKCYPIPRHDTVYWYQQGPGQDPQFLISFYEKMQSDKGSIPDRFSAQQFSDYHSELNMSSLELGDSALYFCASSVPSGRSYNEQFFGPGTRLTVL.

The chain joins TRBV29-1 to TRBJ2-4; TRBD1 is a possible D gene (5 bases). V lost 2 bases and J lost 6, with 8 bases in between. The V gene's germline CDR1 is SQVTM and CDR2 ANQGSEA. The CDR3 runs 12 residues. The CDR3 DNA sequence: TGCAGCGTTGAATGGCAGGGAAACATTCAGTACTTC. Translation gives CSVEWQGNIQYF.

This clonotype occurred a few times. The chain has TRBV5-1 and TRBJ2-2; D unclear. The germline V gene has CDR1 SGHRS and CDR2 YFSETQ. The length of the CDR3 is 12 residues. Trimming took off 5 bases at V and 3 bases at J, with 5 bases between the two ends. CDR3 amino acids: CASRLDTGELFF. In DNA, the CDR3 is TGCGCCAGCAGGCTCGACACCGGGGAGCTGTTTTTT.

This clonotype has more than one count but fewer than ten. The chain recombines TRBV28 with TRBJ2-5; D possibly corresponds to TRBD2 (7 bases). The CDR3 sequence is 13 residues long. Deletions cut 6 bases from V and 7 bases from J, with 15 bases between. CDR1 MDHEN and CDR2 SYDVKM come from the germline V gene. The CDR3 coding sequence is TGTGCCAGCAGGGGGGGGGGGCTTGGGACCCAGTACTTC. Its protein is CASRGGGLGTQYF.

V usage is TRBV5-1 and J usage is TRBJ2-3, with 9 bases matching TRBD2. In germline, CDR1 is SGHRS, CDR2 YFSETQ. This CDR3 is 17 amino acids long. Trimming cost V 4 bases and J 5 bases; bases outside gene matches: 14. The CDR3 DNA follows: TGCGCCAGCAGCATCGCCAGGACTAGCGCGATACAAGATACGCAGTATTTT. Its translation: CASSIARTSAIQDTQYF.

V is TRBV7-9 and J is TRBJ2-2; no clear D. Germline loops: CDR1 SEHNR, CDR2 FQNEAQ (reference sequence). The CDR3 runs 15 residues. V was pared by 3 bases and J by 2 bases, with 10 bases between. CDR3 residues: CASSFSSPNTGELFF. The CDR3, as DNA: TGTGCCAGCAGCTTTTCCTCCCCTAACACCGGGGAGCTGTTTTTT.

The J gene is TRBJ2-7, the V gene TRBV29-1, with a possible D match to TRBD2 (6 bases). V lost 2 bases to trimming and J lost 2 bases, with 10 bases between them. Per the germline V gene, CDR1 is SQVTM and CDR2 is ANQGSEA. This CDR3 comprises 13 residues. CDR3 sequence reads: CSVEKEGPYEQYF. CDR3 nucleotides: TGCAGCGTTGAAAAGGAGGGACCCTACGAGCAGTACTTC.

V usage is TRBV10-3 and J usage is TRBJ2-1; 8 bases are a match to TRBD1. Germline V gene sequence: CDR1 ENHRY, CDR2 SYGVKD. CDR3 length equals 19 residues. Trimming at V came to 2 bases and at J to 2 bases, leaving 14 bases not matched to a gene. Here the CDR3 reads CAISEPEAFGQGTYNEQFF. DNA for the CDR3: TGTGCCATCAGTGAGCCGGAAGCATTTGGACAGGGTACCTACAATGAGCAGTTCTTC.

V usage is TRBV24-1 and J usage is TRBJ2-1; no reliable D call. The germline V gene has CDR1 KGHDR and CDR2 SFDVKD. The CDR3 is 12 residues long. V dropped 1 base and J dropped 7 bases, with 4 bases sitting between them. CDR3 DNA sequence: TGTGCCACCAGTGATTTTTCGAATGAGCAGTTCTTC. This translates into CATSDFSNEQFF.

This clonotype was seen a handful of times. V is TRBV28 and J is TRBJ2-2, with a weak D call TRBD1 (7 bases). This CDR3 region has 15 residues. Trimming took 6 bases from V and 7 from J, leaving 18 bases between them. The germline gives CDR1 MDHEN, CDR2 SYDVKM. The CDR3 loop reads CASSPGGSWVGELFF. The DNA for the CDR3 is TGTGCCAGCAGCCCAGGGGGGAGTTGGGTCGGGGAGCTGTTTTTT.

This clonotype was detected many times. The rearrangement uses TRBV29-1 and TRBJ2-7; D is perhaps TRBD2 (6 bases). V was cut by 5 bases and J by 7 bases, with 12 bases left in between. Germline CDR1 SQVTM, CDR2 ANQGSEA. The CDR3 is 11 residues long. CDR3 in amino acids: CSVKRREEQYF. The CDR3, as DNA: TGCAGCGTTAAGCGCCGGGAGGAGCAGTACTTC.

The chain has TRBV10-3 and TRBJ2-7, with D perhaps assigned TRBD1 or TRBD2 (5 bases each). The CDR3 extends over 17 amino acids. CDR1 is ENHRY, CDR2 SYGVKD, per germline. V lost 7 bases and J 2 bases, leaving 24 bases between the germline ends. The CDR3 DNA follows: TGTGCCATCAAAATCAGAAGGGACCTAAAACAGACCTACGAGCAGTACTTC. Encoded protein: CAIKIRRDLKQTYEQYF.

This clonotype was counted between two and nine times. The chain couples TRBV29-1 to TRBJ1-2; TRBD1 might be the D (5 bases). The ends were cut back, 1 base at V and 7 bases at J, with 13 bases in the middle. Germline V gene data show CDR1 as SQVTM and CDR2 as ANQGSEA. The length of the CDR3 is 13 residues. CDR3 residues: CSVEGQGGFGYTF. The CDR3 region has the DNA TGCAGCGTTGAAGGGCAGGGCGGGTTTGGCTACACCTTC.

A few counts support this clonotype. The V and J genes are TRBV6-2 or TRBV6-3 and TRBJ2-7, with D uncertain. V lost 6 bases to trimming and J lost 6 bases, with 15 bases between them. Germline V gene sequence: CDR1 MNHEY, CDR2 SVGEGT. There are 13 residues in the CDR3. CDR3 sequence (DNA): TGTGCCAGCAGCCCTCCTTTGCGCGGCGAGCAGTACTTC. It specifies CASSPPLRGEQYF.

This clonotype has a handful of counts. This chain joins TRBV29-1 and TRBJ2-7; D is uncertain. The CDR3 is 14 residues long. CDR1 is SQVTM, CDR2 ANQGSEA, per germline. Trimming took 1 base from V and 0 from J, leaving 10 bases between them. The DNA for the CDR3 is TGCAGCGTTGAAGTTGGCAGCCGCTCCTACGAGCAGTACTTC. Amino acid sequence: CSVEVGSRSYEQYF.

V gene TRBV12-3 or TRBV12-4 combines with J gene TRBJ1-3; perhaps TRBD1 as D (6 bases). The V end was cut by 2 bases, the J end by 0 bases, with 17 bases between. The CDR3 has 18 residues. The CDR3 coding sequence is TGTGCCAGCAGTTTAAACCCAGGGGCAGGGAGCTCTGGAAACACCATATATTTT. Its translation: CASSLNPGAGSSGNTIYF.

This chain uses TRBV29-1 with TRBJ2-1; D may be TRBD1 (6 bases). The CDR3 has 13 amino acids. Trimming stripped 1 base from V and 6 bases from J, with 10 bases between. Germline V gives CDR1 SQVTM, CDR2 ANQGSEA. This chain's CDR3 is CSVEGRGGNEQFF. Here the CDR3 DNA reads TGCAGCGTTGAAGGAAGAGGGGGCAATGAGCAGTTCTTC.